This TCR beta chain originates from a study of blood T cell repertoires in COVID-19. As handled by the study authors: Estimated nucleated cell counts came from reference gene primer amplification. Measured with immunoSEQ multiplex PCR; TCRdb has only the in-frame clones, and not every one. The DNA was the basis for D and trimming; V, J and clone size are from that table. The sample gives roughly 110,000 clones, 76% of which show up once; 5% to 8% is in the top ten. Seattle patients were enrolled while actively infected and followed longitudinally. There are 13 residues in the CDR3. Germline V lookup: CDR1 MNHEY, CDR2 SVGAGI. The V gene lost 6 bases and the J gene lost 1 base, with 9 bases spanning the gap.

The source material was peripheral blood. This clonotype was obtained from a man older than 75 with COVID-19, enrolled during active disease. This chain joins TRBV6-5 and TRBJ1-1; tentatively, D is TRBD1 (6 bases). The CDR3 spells CASRIRGNTEAFF. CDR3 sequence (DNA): TGTGCCAGCAGGATCAGGGGGAACACTGAAGCTTTCTTT.